Listed here are 26 T cell receptor beta chains from one sample, sequenced in a study of shared clonotypes between healthy human individuals. Data came from immunoSEQ multiplex PCR; TCRdb stores just in-frame clones and leaves some out. The sample yields approximately 650,000 clones, about 95% seen once. Naive CD8 cells, CD45RO-negative and positively selected for CCR7, excluded terminally differentiated effector memory CD45RA+ cells. Specimen: naive CD8+ T cells sorted from blood. These TCRs come from a woman in her 30s in good health.

The rearrangement joins TRBV28 to TRBJ2-1; 7 nucleotides agree with TRBD2. With 6 bases clipped from V and 0 bases from J, the junction kept 5 bases outside the gene matches. Germline values: CDR1 MDHEN, CDR2 SYDVKM. The length of the CDR3 is 15 residues. CDR3 DNA sequence: TGTGCCAGCAGGTTACTAGCGAACTCCTACAATGAGCAGTTCTTC. As protein: CASRLLANSYNEQFF.

The chain combines TRBV10-3 with TRBJ2-7; 9 bases fit TRBD2. CDR1 and CDR2 from the germline V gene are ENHRY and SYGVKD. V lost 2 bases and J lost 4; bases outside the gene matches: 6. This CDR3 has 15 amino acids. In DNA form, the CDR3 reads TGTGCCATCAGTGAGCTTAGCGGGAGTATGTACGAGCAGTACTTC. This translates into CAISELSGSMYEQYF.

This clone was detected once. The rearrangement joins TRBV5-4 to TRBJ1-3; TRBD1 aligns across 8 bases. Germline lookup yields CDR1 SGHNT and CDR2 YYREEE (reference sequence). J was trimmed by 0 bases and V by 4 bases; bases with no gene match: 6. The CDR3 spans 16 residues. The CDR3 loop reads CASSGGQGLSGNTIYF. The CDR3 coding sequence is TGTGCCAGCAGCGGTGGACAGGGACTCTCTGGAAACACCATATATTTT.

The chain recombines TRBV19 with TRBJ2-3; D remains ambiguous. Germline CDR1 and CDR2: LNHDA and SQIVND (reference sequence). The V gene lost 2 bases and the J gene lost 0 bases, with 12 bases spanning the gap. There are 16 residues in the CDR3. CDR3 amino acids: CASSIRARASTDTQYF. The CDR3 DNA sequence: TGTGCCAGTAGTATACGAGCGCGCGCCAGCACAGATACGCAGTATTTT.

The chain uses TRBV29-1 and TRBJ1-2; D possibly corresponds to TRBD1 (5 bases). V lost 0 bases and J 4 bases, leaving 15 bases between the germline ends. CDR3 length: 15 amino acids. CDR1 SQVTM and CDR2 ANQGSEA come from the germline V gene. The CDR3 here is CSVEDLKGPGYGYTF. CDR3 DNA sequence: TGCAGCGTTGAAGATCTGAAGGGGCCGGGCTATGGCTACACCTTC.

The rearrangement uses TRBV5-1 and TRBJ2-5, with 8 bases identical to TRBD1. Germline V gives CDR1 SGHRS, CDR2 YFSETQ. The ends lost 4 bases at V and 5 bases at J; junction bases unmatched: 4. CDR3 size: 13 residues. This CDR3 is CASSRTGRETQYF. Here the CDR3 DNA reads TGCGCCAGCAGCCGGACAGGGAGGGAGACCCAGTACTTC.

The CDR3 region has the DNA TGTGCCAGCAGCAATCTCCCGGGTAGGACTGAAGCTTTCTTT. Its translation is CASSNLPGRTEAFF. The chain is built from TRBV21-1 and TRBJ1-1. TRBV21-1 is annotated as a pseudogene. The CDR3 length is 14 residues.

The chain couples TRBV2 to TRBJ2-7, with 7 bases lining up with TRBD1. Unmatched junction bases numbered 5, after V lost 6 bases and J lost 0 bases. The germline V gene encodes CDR1 SNHLY and CDR2 FYNNEI. The CDR3 runs to 14 residues. CDR3: CASRTGMASYEQYF. The CDR3 DNA sequence: TGTGCCAGCAGGACAGGGATGGCCTCCTACGAGCAGTACTTC.

The V call is TRBV27, the J call TRBJ1-5; D is unclear. The CDR3 has 14 amino acids. With 5 bases removed from V and 5 bases from J, the gap between germline ends came to 13 bases. The V gene's germline CDR1 is MNHEY and CDR2 SMNVEV (reference sequence). CDR3 DNA sequence: TGTGCCAGCAGTCCCCGGGAGGGCCATCAGCCCCAGCATTTT. Residues: CASSPREGHQPQHF.

The rearrangement uses TRBV4-1 and TRBJ2-7; 9 bases agree with TRBD2. The germline gives CDR1 MGHRA, CDR2 YSYEKL. This CDR3 is 16 amino acids long. V was pared by 4 bases and J by 1 base, with 8 bases of the junction left unmatched. Written as DNA, the CDR3 is TGCGCCAGCAGCCCTATGGAGGCGGGAGGGTCCTACGAGCAGTACTTC. Its protein is CASSPMEAGGSYEQYF.

This chain uses TRBV27 with TRBJ1-5; D ambiguous. Germline CDR1 MNHEY, CDR2 SMNVEV (reference sequence). The CDR3 consists of 15 residues. V lost 4 bases and J 1 base, leaving 11 bases between the germline ends. The CDR3 loop is CASSWTGSSNQPQHF. The CDR3 nucleotides are TGTGCCAGCAGTTGGACCGGGTCCAGCAATCAGCCCCAGCATTTT.

The V call is TRBV4-1, the J call TRBJ2-1, with TRBD2 matching 10 bases. This CDR3 contains 14 residues. Germline V gene sequence: CDR1 MGHRA, CDR2 YSYEKL. V trimming: 2 bases; J trimming: 9 bases; junction bases outside the gene matches: 4. CDR3 amino acids: CASSQLAGASEQFF. CDR3 nucleotides: TGCGCCAGCAGCCAACTAGCGGGAGCCAGTGAGCAGTTCTTC.

The chain is built from TRBV27 and TRBJ1-2, with D possibly TRBD1 on 5 matching bases. The CDR3 covers 13 residues. Germline values: CDR1 MNHEY, CDR2 SMNVEV (reference sequence). Trimming took off 7 bases at V and 0 bases at J, with 9 bases between the two ends. The CDR3 spells CASKLTANYGYTF. The CDR3 nucleotides are TGTGCCAGCAAATTGACAGCTAACTATGGCTACACCTTC.

The gene calls are TRBV5-1 and TRBJ2-3; 8 nucleotides line up with TRBD1. The CDR3 runs 17 residues. The junction had 13 bases not matched to a gene; V was cut back by 0 bases and J by 7 bases. CDR1 is SGHRS, CDR2 YFSETQ, per germline. CDR3 sequence (DNA): TGCGCCAGCAGCTTGGTGGTCAGGGGGCGCGGATCGAATACGCAGTATTTT. This sequence encodes CASSLVVRGRGSNTQYF.

This clone has just one count. The rearrangement joins TRBV5-6 to TRBJ2-7; D remains ambiguous. This CDR3 is 13 amino acids long. Trimming shortened V by 2 bases and J by 3 bases, and 9 bases separated the two germline ends. CDR1 SGHDT and CDR2 YYEEEE come from the germline V gene. The CDR3 protein is CASSFFGDYEQYF. The CDR3 DNA sequence: TGTGCCAGCAGCTTTTTTGGGGACTACGAGCAGTACTTC.

The CDR3 DNA follows: TGTGCCAGCAGTGAATACACCTACTATGGCTACACCTTC. It is translated as CASSEYTYYGYTF. This chain joins TRBV6-1 and TRBJ1-2; D is ambiguous. The CDR3 is 13 amino acids. V was pared by 2 bases and J by 3 bases, with 7 bases between. Germline CDR1 reads MNHNS; CDR2 reads SASEGT.

The chain employs TRBV27 and TRBJ2-2, with D possibly being TRBD2 (6 bases). The ends were cut back, 2 bases at V and 1 base at J, with 11 bases in the middle. The germline CDR1 and CDR2 sequences are MNHEY and SMNVEV (reference sequence). This CDR3 region has 16 residues. The CDR3 DNA sequence: TGTGCCAGCAGTTTAGAGGGACTGGTGAACACCGGGGAGCTGTTTTTT. Its protein is CASSLEGLVNTGELFF.

The chain is built from TRBV29-1 and TRBJ2-3; D not resolved. From germline, CDR1 is SQVTM and CDR2 ANQGSEA. CDR3 size: 13 residues. Trimming removed 5 bases at V and 1 base at J, with 10 bases between. CDR3 amino acids: CSVSEERTDTQYF. The CDR3 region has the DNA TGCAGCGTTTCCGAGGAGCGCACAGATACGCAGTATTTT.

Comments on this clone: Other DNA sequences within the sample encode an identical CDR3. The chain is built from TRBV27 and TRBJ1-1, with a tentative D call TRBD1 (5 bases). Trimming stripped 10 bases from V and 5 bases from J, with 14 bases between. CDR3 size: 12 residues. Germline V CDR1 and CDR2: MNHEY, SMNVEV (reference sequence). DNA of the CDR3: TGTGCCACCCGGACGGGGGGGACTGAAGCTTTCTTT. Residues: CATRTGGTEAFF.

The chain has TRBV14 and TRBJ1-6, with TRBD1 matching 7 bases. CDR1 is SGHDN and CDR2 is FVKESK in the germline V gene. J was trimmed by 6 bases and V by 4 bases; bases with no gene match: 15. The CDR3 runs to 18 residues. This chain's CDR3 is CASSRRGGRDRVNSPLHF. As DNA, the CDR3 is TGTGCCAGCAGCCGACGAGGAGGAAGAGACAGGGTTAATTCACCCCTCCACTTT.

J is TRBJ2-5 and V is TRBV7-5; the table calls TRBD2, which could not be checked here. TRBV7-5 is marked as a pseudogene. The CDR3 sequence is 15 residues long. The CDR3 spells CVRSLVVRDQETQYF. Here the CDR3 DNA reads TGTGTCAGAAGCTTAGTGGTGCGAGACCAAGAGACCCAGTACTTC.

The rearrangement links TRBV27 to TRBJ2-7; D not resolved. CDR1 is MNHEY, CDR2 SMNVEV, per germline (reference sequence). The CDR3 is 15 residues long. Trimming took off 6 bases at V and 2 bases at J, with 17 bases between the two ends. CDR3 DNA: TGTGCCAGCAGCCCCGGAGTAGCCGCAACCTACGAGCAGTACTTC. Translated: CASSPGVAATYEQYF.

The chain couples TRBV7-8 to TRBJ2-7; tentative D call: TRBD2 (6 bases). Germline V gene sequence: CDR1 SGHVS, CDR2 FQNEAQ. Trimming stripped 5 bases from V and 4 bases from J, with 15 bases between. The length of the CDR3 is 14 residues. The CDR3 reads CASSDSGTEYEQYF. The CDR3 DNA follows: TGTGCCAGCAGCGACTCCGGGACTGAATACGAGCAGTACTTC. Full variable domain (remainder filled in from reference TRBV7-8 and TRBJ2-7): GAGVSQSPRYKVAKRGQDVALRCDPISGHVSLFWYQQALGQGPEFLTYFQNEAQLDKSGLPSDRFFAERPEGSVSTLKIQRTQQEDSAVYLCASSDSGTEYEQYFGPGTRLTVT.

This clone was counted between two and nine times. The CDR3 nucleotides read TGCGCCAGCAGCCAATACGACCCAGATGAAGCTTTCTTT. Residues: CASSQYDPDEAFF. The rearrangement uses TRBV4-1 and TRBJ1-1; D remains unclear. The CDR3 length is 13 residues. Trimming shortened V by 2 bases and J by 7 bases, and 11 bases separated the two germline ends. Germline V gives CDR1 MGHRA, CDR2 YSYEKL.

As for this clone: Other DNA sequences in this specimen translate into the identical CDR3. The chain is built from TRBV4-1 and TRBJ1-1, with D perhaps matching TRBD1 (5 bases). CDR3 size: 13 residues. The germline V gene encodes CDR1 MGHRA and CDR2 YSYEKL. Trimming removed 4 bases at V and 2 bases at J, with 8 bases between. CDR3 amino acids: CASSLRGNTEAFF. The DNA of the CDR3 is TGCGCCAGCAGCCTCCGGGGCAACACTGAAGCTTTCTTT.

This rearrangement joins TRBV7-2 to TRBJ2-3, with TRBD2 as a possible D gene (5 bases). V dropped 4 bases and J dropped 5 bases, with 10 bases sitting between them. The CDR3 covers 13 residues. The germline gives CDR1 SGHTA, CDR2 FQGNSA. The CDR3 DNA follows: TGTGCCAGCAGCTCGGTAGCGCTAGATACGCAGTATTTT. It codes for CASSSVALDTQYF.